A single sample is the source of the 22 T cell receptor beta chains below, sequenced in a study of T cell responses to AZD1222 COVID-19 vaccine. Measured with immunoSEQ multiplex PCR; TCRdb has only the in-frame clones, and not every one. The sample carries about 130,000 clones, roughly 88% recorded once. The specimen comprised peripheral blood, sampled on day 0 of MenACWY control vaccination. The origin of the receptors is an adult in good health.

V gene TRBV9 combines with J gene TRBJ1-3; possible D gene TRBD1, 5 bases. V was cut by 0 bases and J by 1 base, with 20 bases left in between. The CDR3 length is 19 residues. CDR1 and CDR2 (germline): SGDLS, YYNGEE. Here the CDR3 DNA reads TGTGCCAGCAGCGTAGTATCCCGGGGCCTAAGGGGATCTGGAAACACCATATATTTT. This translates into CASSVVSRGLRGSGNTIYF.

This chain links TRBV24-1 with TRBJ2-1; TRBD2 matches 7 bases. The CDR3 has 18 residues. V shed 3 bases, J shed 6 bases, and the junction held 16 bases outside the gene matches. CDR1 is KGHDR, CDR2 SFDVKD, per germline. DNA of the CDR3: TGTGCCACCAGTGATCCCGCTGCCAAGGGCGGGAGCCTCAATGAGCAGTTCTTC. This sequence encodes CATSDPAAKGGSLNEQFF.

This clone showed up just a few times. The chain is built from TRBV6-5 and TRBJ2-7, with 10 positions matching TRBD2. The CDR3 spans 13 residues. Looked up from germline, CDR1 is MNHEY and CDR2 is SVGAGI. Trimming removed 7 bases from V and 4 bases from J; junction bases left unmatched: 4. CDR3 nucleotide sequence: TGTGCCAGCAAGTCTAGCGGGAGTTACGAGCAGTACTTC. It specifies CASKSSGSYEQYF.

The V gene is TRBV20-1, the J gene TRBJ2-1; D not certain. This CDR3 has 11 residues. Germline CDR1 and CDR2: DFQATT and SNEGSKA (reference sequence). V was pared by 1 base and J by 9 bases, with 7 bases between. The CDR3 region has the DNA TGCAGTGCTAGAGGACCTCGTGAGCAGTTCTTC. As protein: CSARGPREQFF.

DNA of the CDR3: TGCGCCAGCAGCCAAGGATACAGAAACTACGAGCAGTACTTC. Its protein product is CASSQGYRNYEQYF. The chain uses TRBV4-1 and TRBJ2-7; D remains unclear. Trimming removed 1 base from V and 3 bases from J, with 10 bases in between. The CDR3 runs to 14 residues. The germline CDR1 and CDR2 sequences are MGHRA and YSYEKL.

The chain couples TRBV5-1 to TRBJ1-1, with unresolved D. V was pared by 4 bases and J by 1 base, with 14 bases between. CDR3 length: 15 residues. CDR1 and CDR2 from the germline V gene are SGHRS and YFSETQ. The CDR3 loop reads CASSPQWRPNTEAFF. Written as DNA, the CDR3 is TGCGCCAGCAGCCCCCAGTGGAGACCGAACACTGAAGCTTTCTTT.

The rearrangement uses TRBV10-2 and TRBJ2-3; D gene uncertain. The germline CDR1 and CDR2 sequences are WSHSY and SAAADI. The CDR3 is made up of 11 amino acids. V was shortened by 6 bases and J by 5 bases, with 6 bases between the two germline ends. The CDR3, as DNA: TGCGCCAGCAGGTGGGGAGATACGCAGTATTTT. Amino acids: CASRWGDTQYF.

J is TRBJ1-1 and V is TRBV29-1, with a weak D call TRBD1 (6 bases). Germline V lookup: CDR1 SQVTM, CDR2 ANQGSEA. The CDR3 runs to 12 residues. V lost 5 bases and J lost 1, with 8 bases in between. The CDR3 loop is CSVKTGNTEAFF. For the CDR3, the DNA is TGCAGCGTTAAGACAGGGAACACTGAAGCTTTCTTT.

The chain joins TRBV5-1 to TRBJ1-1, with a possible D match to TRBD1 (5 bases). CDR3 size: 14 residues. V lost 5 bases and J lost 4, with 15 bases in between. The V gene's germline CDR1 is SGHRS and CDR2 YFSETQ. CDR3 amino acids: CASRGRGGSTEAFF. CDR3 nucleotides: TGCGCCAGCAGGGGAAGGGGCGGGAGCACTGAAGCTTTCTTT.

The chain couples TRBV5-4 to TRBJ1-6, with TRBD1 matching over 9 bases. V gave up 5 bases and J gave up 7 bases; unmatched junction bases: 7. The CDR3 has 15 residues. Germline CDR1 is SGHNT and CDR2 is YYREEE (reference sequence). The CDR3 sequence is CASSSTGTGNSPLHF. CDR3 nucleotide sequence: TGTGCCAGCAGTTCCACCGGGACAGGGAATTCACCCCTCCACTTT. The entire variable domain, with the rest obtained from reference TRBV5-4 and TRBJ1-6, is as follows: ETGVTQSPTHLIKTRGQQVTLRCSSQSGHNTVSWYQQALGQGPQFIFQYYREEENGRGNFPPRFSGLQFPNYSSELNVNALELDDSALYLCASSSTGTGNSPLHFGNGTRLTVT.

This sequence joins TRBV27 and TRBJ2-7; 7 bases line up with TRBD1. Trimming cost V 3 bases and J 4 bases; bases outside gene matches: 18. Germline CDR1 MNHEY, CDR2 SMNVEV (reference sequence). The CDR3 has 18 residues. DNA of the CDR3: TGTGCCAGCAGTTTCCATAGACAGGGATCCTTCTTCGGATACGAGCAGTACTTC. The encoded protein is CASSFHRQGSFFGYEQYF.

This clone came up a few times. This sequence joins TRBV5-1 and TRBJ2-3; 7 bases match TRBD1. The CDR3 consists of 15 residues. Trimming at V came to 4 bases and at J to 1 base, leaving 6 bases not matched to a gene. Germline V gene lookup returns CDR1 SGHRS and CDR2 YFSETQ. CDR3 nucleotide sequence: TGCGCCAGCAGCGTACAGGGGTACGGCACAGATACGCAGTATTTT. It yields the protein CASSVQGYGTDTQYF.

The chain carries TRBV11-2 and TRBJ1-2, with D unresolved. CDR1 SGHAT and CDR2 FQNNGV come from the germline V gene. The CDR3 runs 15 residues. Deletions cut 3 bases from V and 0 bases from J, with 11 bases between. The CDR3 sequence is CASSFKMGSNYGYTF. DNA for the CDR3: TGTGCCAGCAGCTTTAAAATGGGATCTAACTATGGCTACACCTTC.

J is TRBJ2-7 and V is TRBV14; 9 bases match TRBD1. The germline CDR1 and CDR2 sequences are SGHDN and FVKESK. The CDR3 length is 14 residues. J lost 4 bases, V lost 2 bases, and 3 bases had no gene match. CDR3 DNA sequence: TGTGCCAGCAGCCAAACGGGACAGGGTTACGAGCAGTACTTC. It yields the protein CASSQTGQGYEQYF.

The chain joins TRBV19 to TRBJ1-6, with 11 bases aligning to TRBD1. The CDR3 loop spans 16 amino acids. Germline CDR1 and CDR2: LNHDA and SQIVND (reference sequence). Losses at the gene ends were 3 bases for V and 6 bases for J; bases not matched to a gene: 4. The CDR3 DNA sequence: TGTGCCAGTAGTATCGGACAGGGGGCGGCTAATTCACCCCTCCACTTT. The encoded protein is CASSIGQGAANSPLHF. The full variable domain, completed using reference TRBV19 and TRBJ1-6, is DGGITQSPKYLFRKEGQNVTLSCEQNLNHDAMYWYRQDPGQGLRLIYYSQIVNDFQKGDIAEGYSVSREKKESFPLTVTSAQKNPTAFYLCASSIGQGAANSPLHFGNGTRLTVT.

The genes are TRBV4-1 and TRBJ2-1; 9 bases are a match to TRBD1. This CDR3 is 16 amino acids long. Germline lookup yields CDR1 MGHRA and CDR2 YSYEKL. Germline trimming cut 3 bases from V and 9 bases from J; bases unmatched to any gene: 12. The chain's CDR3 is CASSQATGGVLVEQFF. DNA of the CDR3: TGCGCCAGCAGCCAGGCAACAGGGGGCGTCTTAGTTGAGCAGTTCTTC.

The V and J genes are TRBV5-1 and TRBJ2-1; 8 bases are shared with TRBD2. Germline values: CDR1 SGHRS, CDR2 YFSETQ. Trimming removed 4 bases from V and 1 base from J; junction bases left unmatched: 7. CDR3 size: 16 residues. CDR3 nucleotide sequence: TGCGCCAGCAGCCCTGGACTAGCCCCGTCCTACAATGAGCAGTTCTTC. Protein product: CASSPGLAPSYNEQFF.

The chain joins TRBV5-4 to TRBJ2-1, with TRBD2 matching over 7 bases. The CDR3 runs 15 residues. CDR1 and CDR2 (germline): SGHNT, YYREEE (reference sequence). The junction had 12 bases not matched to a gene; V was cut back by 4 bases and J by 8 bases. The CDR3 DNA is TGTGCCAGCAGCCCCGGTGGGCGGGAGACGGATGAGCAGTTCTTC. Its protein is CASSPGGRETDEQFF.

The gene calls are TRBV28 and TRBJ1-1; tentative D call: TRBD1 (5 bases). This CDR3 is 13 amino acids long. The V end was cut by 7 bases, the J end by 6 bases, with 15 bases between. The germline CDR1 and CDR2 sequences are MDHEN and SYDVKM. This chain's CDR3 is CASINRRSSEAFF. CDR3 bases: TGTGCCAGCATAAACAGGAGGAGCTCTGAAGCTTTCTTT.

V gene TRBV10-3 combines with J gene TRBJ1-1; D is uncertain. CDR1 is ENHRY and CDR2 is SYGVKD in the germline V gene. The CDR3 length is 13 residues. Trimming left V 3 bases short and J 6 bases short, with 11 bases between. CDR3 loop: CAISDYESSEAFF. The CDR3 DNA is TGTGCCATCAGTGATTATGAAAGCTCTGAAGCTTTCTTT.

The table lists this clone with a count of one. The genes are TRBV5-1 and TRBJ2-7; 7 nucleotides agree with TRBD1. CDR1 is SGHRS and CDR2 is YFSETQ in the germline V gene. This CDR3 comprises 16 residues. The junction had 12 bases not matched to a gene; V was cut back by 4 bases and J by 2 bases. This CDR3 reads CASSLTTPGTAYEQYF. CDR3 in DNA: TGCGCCAGCAGCCTCACGACTCCCGGGACAGCCTACGAGCAGTACTTC.

Here the CDR3 DNA reads TGTGCCAGCAGCCAAGATCCCGGGACTAGCGCCGAGCAGTACTTC. Its protein is CASSQDPGTSAEQYF. V gene TRBV3-1 (or the pseudogene TRBV3-2) combines with J gene TRBJ2-7; 10 bases fit TRBD2. The germline V gene encodes CDR1 LGHDT and CDR2 YNNKEL (reference sequence). CDR3 length equals 15 residues. Trimming at V came to 0 bases and at J to 6 bases, leaving 5 bases not matched to a gene.